This TCR beta chain was recovered during a study of cytomegalovirus exposure and HLA in healthy donors. Study-level results: Apparent HLA restriction characterized most CMV-associated TCR beta chains in a later analysis.

PCR was performed using 60 Vbeta and 13 Jbeta primers. Clones were read by immunoSEQ multiplex PCR, and TCRdb kept only the in-frame ones, dropping some. This table holds around 120,000 clones, approximately 72% found once. CDR3 length equals 13 residues. The V gene lost 4 bases and the J gene lost 5 bases, with 12 bases spanning the gap. CDR1 and CDR2 from the germline V gene are SGDLS and YYNGEE. Notes on this clone: Its antigen is unknown.

The clonotype originates from a human donor in good health. V and J are TRBV9 and TRBJ1-2; maybe TRBD1 (6 bases). Sequenced material: PBMCs. The CDR3 sequence: CASSKGVGYGYTF. Written as DNA, the CDR3 is TGTGCCAGCAGCAAGGGGGTAGGGTATGGCTACACCTTC.